This TCR beta chain was profiled in a study of T-cell reconstitution after alpha-beta-depleted transplantation in children (TCRdb year 2016). The study in broad terms: The study quantitatively tracked T-cell immune reconstitution after TCRalphabeta/CD19-depleted allogeneic hematopoietic cell transplantation in children using TCR repertoire profiling.

Libraries came from PCR. Instrument on record: Illumina HiSeq 2500. TCR libraries were prepared with molecular barcoding, using unique molecular identifiers to normalize TCRbeta repertoire quantification. In TCRdb, the public reads were trimmed at Q25 with fastp and aligned with MiXCR, with productive beta chains retained. When rows share a CDR3 protein, they turn into one entry using the most common DNA and genes. The sample yields hundreds of thousands of distinct CDR3 sequences; 15% to 20% were counted once. The ten top clones hold around 3.3% of the sample. V is pared back by 5 bases and J by 5 bases, with 10 bases lying between the germline termini. From the cysteine through the phenylalanine, the CDR3 covers 12 amino acids. Only the CDR3 DNA stays, 36 bases, in frame from base 1. Looking up the germline V gene yields CDR1 SGHTA and CDR2 FQGNSA. In regard to this clonotype: It lacks a known antigen. Nothing much larger sits one base from this clone, and base qualities are not available.

The input for sequencing was PBMCs from the stem cell graft donor, taken from the stem cell graft. The clonotype originates from a human donor who donated a stem cell graft to a child with acute lymphoblastic leukemia. Recombination connected TRBV7-2 to TRBJ2-7; confidence is insufficient to name the D gene. The CDR3 reads CASSPRHHEQYF. The nucleotide sequence reads TGTGCCAGCAGCCCCCGACACCACGAGCAGTACTTC.